This TCR beta chain was captured in a study of blood T cell repertoires in COVID-19. Study details: T cells, B-cell-depleted T cells, or PBMCs provided the cDNA or gDNA that served as material.

Method: immunoSEQ multiplex PCR; TCRdb's copy keeps in-frame clones and lacks some. The profile shows about 110,000 clones, approximately 88% of them singletons. Germline-derived CDR1 and CDR2 are LNHDA and SQIVND (reference sequence). There are 14 residues in the CDR3. V dropped 4 bases and J dropped 3; count of bases not matched to a gene: 5. The rearrangement uses TRBV19 and TRBJ1-2, with 7 bases matching TRBD1. Sequencing was carried out using peripheral blood. The sequence derives from a man aged 40-49 years with active or convalescent COVID-19. The CDR3 DNA reads as TGTGCCAGTAGTACCCCCGGGACAGACTATGGCTACACCTTC. This translates into CASSTPGTDYGYTF.